This TCR beta chain was found in a study of metastatic and nonmetastatic thyroid tumors. Study background: It was across blood and tumor or nodule tissue from malignant and benign thyroid patients that repertoires were compared. Broader study findings: Benign nodules reportedly had significantly lower TCR beta diversity than malignant thyroid tumors in blood and tumor.

TCRdb re-called clones via MiXCR from the PCR reads. Among 43,000 or so clones listed, more than 20% were seen once. As concerns this clone: Its antigen is still unknown.

Patients were all untreated before their thyroid surgery. Per germline, CDR1 GTSNPN and CDR2 SVGIG (reference sequence). CDR3 size: 14 residues. The ends were cut back, 4 bases at V and 2 bases at J, with 15 bases in the middle. The chain joins TRBV30 to TRBJ2-7; D possibly uses TRBD1 or TRBD2 (5 bases each). The source material was blood. The sequence came from a male donor with papillary thyroid cancer or a benign thyroid nodule (not recorded which). Some clones in this sample may be carry-over from other donors' samples. As DNA, the CDR3 is TGTGCCTGGACTCCCGGGGCACCCACCTACGAGCAGTACTTC. Translation gives CAWTPGAPTYEQYF.